This TCR beta chain was captured by sequencing in a study of cytomegalovirus exposure and HLA in healthy donors. The length of the CDR3 is 15 residues. The V segment lost 5 bases and the J segment 2 bases; nucleotides outside the gene matches: 7. Germline V gene data show CDR1 as SNHLY and CDR2 as FYNNEI. Study-wide findings and caveats: At a 0.05 false discovery rate, a later analysis found over 15,000 TCR beta sequences to be associated with HLA alleles. Most TCR sequences showed up rarely, but some public TCRs showed up in many donors.

With 60 Vbeta and 13 Jbeta primers, the PCR was carried out. Profiled with immunoSEQ multiplex PCR; TCRdb holds only in-frame clones, not every one. There are about 120,000 clones in the sample; over 70% occur only once, and 4% lies in the top ten. On this clone itself: Its antigen is as yet unknown.

The receptor's source is a man aged 18 to 29 in good health and CMV-seropositive. The sequenced sample consisted of PBMCs. The rearrangement joins TRBV2 to TRBJ1-1; 8 bases are shared with TRBD1. The CDR3 bases are TGTGCCAGCAGTAAGACTGGGACAGGAAACACTGAAGCTTTCTTT. Translating gives CASSKTGTGNTEAFF.